Sequencing of this T cell receptor beta chain was carried out in a study of cytomegalovirus exposure and HLA in healthy donors (dated by TCRdb to 2016 to 2017). The study in broad terms: According to a later analysis, the approximately 120 validation repertoires were produced on the same platform as the approximately 610 repertoires of the first cohort. The study aimed to test whether cataloging public T cell receptors could reveal signatures of past pathogen exposure. Besides the first cohort of about 730 subjects, a separate validation cohort made up of 95 to 150 different subjects was used. High-throughput TCR immunosequencing, statistical association of individual TCRs with disease status, and machine learning were combined to predict cytomegalovirus infection status. Broader findings and caveats from the paper: The classifier was reported to diagnose cytomegalovirus status with high specificity and sensitivity in both the original cohort and the validation cohort. In a later analysis, TCRs clustered in the first cohort were found to also tend to co-occur in the 120 or so validation repertoires, with about 94% of cluster scores above 0. The validation cohort had no HLA typing available for a later analysis, so co-occurrence within that cohort was assessed over all 120 or so repertoires. The authors suggested that the approach could potentially be extended to other disease states and immunological phenotypes. Most TCR sequences were seen in very few donors, while some public TCRs were found in many individuals. In the study, 164 TCR beta chains were listed as associated with cytomegalovirus. In vitro tests confirmed that a few of the cytomegalovirus-associated TCR beta chains recognize cytomegalovirus antigens.

The donors belonged to the validation cohort of approximately 130 subjects, which was separate from the roughly 700-subject first cohort. In regard to this clone: The clone's antigen remains unknown. There are no base qualities to consult, and no much larger clone falls within one base.

Library preparation was by the immunoSEQ multiplex PCR assay. The authors processed their data as follows. A statistical classification framework was built to diagnose cytomegalovirus status from the catalog of TCR beta chain sequences. Sourced from immuneACCESS, this table was stored by TCRdb with only in-frame sequences that have V and J called. A share of the clones is absent; for the studies checked, an unresolved V gene accounts for under half, and the remainder has no known explanation. D and trimming were read from the DNA, whereas the V and J calls and clone size are those reported in that table. The table for this sample lists approximately 100,000 clones; about nine tenths of them were counted only once. In total, the top ten clones hold 2% to 2.5% of the sample. The V and J ends are trimmed by 5 bases and 3 bases, leaving 16 bases between them. Taken from the germline V gene, the CDR1 and CDR2 loops are SQVTM and ANQGSEA. From its cysteine to its phenylalanine, the CDR3 spans 14 amino acids. The only DNA kept is the CDR3, 42 bases in frame from the first base.

The sequencing input was PBMCs. The chain is encoded by TRBV29-1 joined to TRBJ1-2; perhaps TRBD1 is the D gene, with 6 bases matching. The receptor was isolated from a woman aged 18-29 years in good health and CMV-seronegative. The DNA is TGCAGCGTTTCTTCAGGGGAGGGTGACTATGGCTACACCTTC. It translates to CSVSSGEGDYGYTF.